The clone carrying this T cell receptor (beta chain) was recorded a few times. Its antigen is undetermined. The data are from a study of OX40 agonist ivuxolimab in advanced cancers. Study background: Patients took ivuxolimab, an agonistic anti-OX40 (CD134) antibody. Three individuals attained partial responses, comprising one hepatocellular carcinoma case and two cutaneous melanoma cases. Patients undergoing dose escalation presented with hepatocellular carcinoma, melanoma, renal cell or head and neck cancer.

CDR3 length: 12 residues. Germline assignment: CDR1 SEHNR and CDR2 FQNEAQ (reference sequence). V lost 1 base and J lost 3, with 3 bases in between. Overall study findings and caveats: The average count of expanded clones was higher among CD8+ T cells than among CD4+.

The method was immunoSEQ multiplex PCR; TCRdb's version includes in-frame clones alone and lacks a portion of them. The table has fewer than 30,000 clones, about 76% seen once. The clonotype comes from an adult with an advanced solid tumor such as melanoma, head and neck, liver or kidney cancer. The genes are TRBV7-9 and TRBJ1-1, with unresolved D. The material was CD4+ or CD8+ T cells sorted from blood, obtained in a trial of the OX40 agonist ivuxolimab. The CDR3 sequence is CASSLEDTEAFF. The CDR3 coding sequence is TGTGCCAGCAGCTTAGAGGACACTGAAGCTTTCTTT. Drawing the rest from reference TRBV7-9 and TRBJ1-1, the complete variable domain is DTGVSQNPRHKITKRGQNVTFRCDPISEHNRLYWYRQTLGQGPEFLTYFQNEAQLEKSRLLSDRFSAERPKGSFSTLEIQRTEQGDSAMYLCASSLEDTEAFFGQGTRLTVV.